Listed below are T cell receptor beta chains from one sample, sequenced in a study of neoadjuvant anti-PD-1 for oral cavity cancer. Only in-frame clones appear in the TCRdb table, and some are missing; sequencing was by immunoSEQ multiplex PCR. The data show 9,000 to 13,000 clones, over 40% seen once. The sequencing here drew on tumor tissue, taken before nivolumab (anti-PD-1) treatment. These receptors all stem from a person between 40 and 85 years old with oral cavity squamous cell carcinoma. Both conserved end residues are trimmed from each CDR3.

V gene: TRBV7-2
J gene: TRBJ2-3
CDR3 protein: ASSPPVHTDTQY

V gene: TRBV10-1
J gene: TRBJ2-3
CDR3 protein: ASRGRFGGGGTDTQY

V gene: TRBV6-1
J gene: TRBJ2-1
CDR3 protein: ASSEAGSGIYNEQF

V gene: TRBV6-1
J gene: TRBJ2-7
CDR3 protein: ASRISYEQY

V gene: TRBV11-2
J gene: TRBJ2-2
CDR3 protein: ASSLKRGTGELF

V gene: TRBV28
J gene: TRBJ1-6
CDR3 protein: ASSSSGQIYNSPLH

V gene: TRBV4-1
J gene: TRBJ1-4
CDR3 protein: ASSRRTGGSGTNEKLF

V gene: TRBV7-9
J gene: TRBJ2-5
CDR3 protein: ASSHRQGKQETQY

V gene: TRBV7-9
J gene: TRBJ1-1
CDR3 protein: ASSFGHLNTEAF

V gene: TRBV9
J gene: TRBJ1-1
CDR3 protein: ASSRGSRNTEAF

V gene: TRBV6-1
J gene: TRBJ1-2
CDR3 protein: ASSPTGGIYGYT

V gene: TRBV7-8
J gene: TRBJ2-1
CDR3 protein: ASSQMRTGLYYNEQF

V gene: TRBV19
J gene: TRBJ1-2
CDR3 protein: ASSLGPSSYT

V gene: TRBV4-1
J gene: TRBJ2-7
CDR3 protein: ASSHLLAGGFYEQY

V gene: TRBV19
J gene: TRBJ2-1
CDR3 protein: ASRIGTGGQF

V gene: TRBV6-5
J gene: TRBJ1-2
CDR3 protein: ASSFQGIYGYT

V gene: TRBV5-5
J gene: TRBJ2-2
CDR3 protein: ASSLVGGQGPGELF

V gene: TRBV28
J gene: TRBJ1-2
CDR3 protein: ASIGRSIAGYT

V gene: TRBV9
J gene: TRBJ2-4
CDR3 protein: ASSGQGAQNIQY

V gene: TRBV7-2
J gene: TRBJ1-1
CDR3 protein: ASSSQQGQEAF

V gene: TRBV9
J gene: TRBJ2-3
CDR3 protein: ASSAITDTQY

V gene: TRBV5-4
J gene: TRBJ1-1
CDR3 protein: ASSSGTGTNTEAF

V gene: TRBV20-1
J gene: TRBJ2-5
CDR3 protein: SELYQETQY

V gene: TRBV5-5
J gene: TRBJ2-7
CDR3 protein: ASSYRWDFSYEQY

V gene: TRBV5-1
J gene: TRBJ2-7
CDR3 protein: ASSVRTRDEQY

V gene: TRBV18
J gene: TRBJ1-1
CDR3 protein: ASSPGQTLNTEAF

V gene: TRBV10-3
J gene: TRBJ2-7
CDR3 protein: ATGEYEQY

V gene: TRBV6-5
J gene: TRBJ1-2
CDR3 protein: ASSYAVGQGKGYT

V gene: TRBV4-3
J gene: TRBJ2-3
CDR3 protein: ASSQDSPGTSWTETQY

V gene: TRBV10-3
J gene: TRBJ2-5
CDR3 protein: AISGDNQETQY

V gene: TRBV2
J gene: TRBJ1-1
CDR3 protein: ASSSWTARDTEAF

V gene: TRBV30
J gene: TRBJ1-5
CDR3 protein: AWSVSGQGGNQPQH

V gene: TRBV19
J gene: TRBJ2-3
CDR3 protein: ASSNLGSGRYTDTQY

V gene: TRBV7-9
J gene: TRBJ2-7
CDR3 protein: ASSYSGTGLGEQY

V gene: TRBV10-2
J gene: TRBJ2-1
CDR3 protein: AILQGLSSYNEQF

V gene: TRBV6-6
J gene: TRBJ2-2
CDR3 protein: ASSYRDSINTGELF

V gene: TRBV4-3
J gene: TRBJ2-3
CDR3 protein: ASSQVTGTGQY

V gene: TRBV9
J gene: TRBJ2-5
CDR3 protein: ASSGVGTGEGAQY

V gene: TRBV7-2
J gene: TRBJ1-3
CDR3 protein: ASSLVSLDTIY

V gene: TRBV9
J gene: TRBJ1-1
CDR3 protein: ASSVGQGNTEAF

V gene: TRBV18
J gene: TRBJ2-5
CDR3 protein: ASSPPGQRETQY

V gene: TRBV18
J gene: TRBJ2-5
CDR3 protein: ASSPKGGGETQY

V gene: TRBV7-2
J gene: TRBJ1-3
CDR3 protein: ASSLVSGEGNTIY

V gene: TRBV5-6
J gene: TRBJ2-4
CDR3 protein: ASSPGLAKNIQY

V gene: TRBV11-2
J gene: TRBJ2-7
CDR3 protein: ASSFEWLAGREQY

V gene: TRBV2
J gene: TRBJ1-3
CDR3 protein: ASRGQGGLGNTIY

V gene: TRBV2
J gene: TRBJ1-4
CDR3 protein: ASRAMGGREKLF

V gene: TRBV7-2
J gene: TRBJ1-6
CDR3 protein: ASSFRHVNSPLH

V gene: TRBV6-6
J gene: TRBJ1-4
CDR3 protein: ASSQTGRSGEKLF

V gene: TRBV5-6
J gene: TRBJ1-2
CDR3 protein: ASSLSQIHYGLA

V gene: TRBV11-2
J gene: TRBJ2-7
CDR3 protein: ASSLTFGDSSYEQY

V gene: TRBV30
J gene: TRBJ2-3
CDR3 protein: AWSTGLAGGSTDTQY

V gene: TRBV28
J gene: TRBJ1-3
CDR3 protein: ASSQRGVVGNTIY

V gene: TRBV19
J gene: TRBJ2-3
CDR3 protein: ASSPRGVFSDTQY